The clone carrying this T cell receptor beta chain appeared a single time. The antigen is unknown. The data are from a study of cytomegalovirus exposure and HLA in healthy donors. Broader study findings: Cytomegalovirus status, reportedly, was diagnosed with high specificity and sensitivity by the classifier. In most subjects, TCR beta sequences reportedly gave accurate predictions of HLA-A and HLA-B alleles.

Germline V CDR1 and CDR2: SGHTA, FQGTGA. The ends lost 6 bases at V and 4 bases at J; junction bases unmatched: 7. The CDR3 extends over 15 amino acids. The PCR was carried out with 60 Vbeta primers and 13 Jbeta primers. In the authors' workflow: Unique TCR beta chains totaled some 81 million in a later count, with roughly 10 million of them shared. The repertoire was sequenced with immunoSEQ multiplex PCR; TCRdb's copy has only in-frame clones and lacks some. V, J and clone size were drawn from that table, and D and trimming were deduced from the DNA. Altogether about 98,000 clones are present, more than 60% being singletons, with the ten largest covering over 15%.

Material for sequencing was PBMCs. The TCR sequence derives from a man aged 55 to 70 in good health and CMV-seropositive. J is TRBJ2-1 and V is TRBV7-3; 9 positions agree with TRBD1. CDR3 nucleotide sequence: TGTGCCAGCAGGTTGGCGACAGGGGGTTACAATGAGCAGTTCTTC. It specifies CASRLATGGYNEQFF. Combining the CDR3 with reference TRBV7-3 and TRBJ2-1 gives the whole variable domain GAGVSQTPSNKVTEKGKYVELRCDPISGHTALYWYRQSLGQGPEFLIYFQGTGAADDSGLPNDRFFAVRPEGSVSTLKIQRTERGDSAVYLCASRLATGGYNEQFFGPGTRLTVL.